The present T cell receptor beta chain was sequenced within a study of OX40 agonist ivuxolimab in advanced cancers. Some background on the complete study: Ivuxolimab was an agonistic, fully human IgG2 monoclonal antibody directed against OX40 (CD134), a costimulatory receptor. Partial responses were achieved by three dose-escalation patients, of whom one had hepatocellular carcinoma and two had cutaneous melanoma. The paper describes the monotherapy dose-escalation part (N of about 50 patients) of the phase I trial of ivuxolimab. Among the 50 to 55 dose-escalation patients, some 19 had hepatocellular carcinoma, roughly 15 melanoma, 9 renal cell carcinoma and 9 head and neck cancer. The point of sequencing TCRbeta in the periphery was to test whether ivuxolimab changed TCR sequence diversity and drove clonal T-cell expansion. Intravenous ivuxolimab was administered to patients every 2 weeks at six dose levels: 0.01, 0.1, 0.3, 1.5, 3 and 10 mg/kg. Prior anti-PD-1, anti-PD-L1 or anti-CTLA-4 therapy was permitted, and approximately 41% of dose-escalation patients had received checkpoint inhibitors. In the dose-escalation cohort, more than 75% of patients were male, and the mean age was approximately 60 years, with a range of about 23 to 90.

Regarding this clone: What this receptor recognizes is not known. There are no base qualities to consult, and no much larger clone falls within one base.

Points the paper makes about the study in general: After ivuxolimab, CD8+ T cells had more expanded clones than CD4+ T cells on average. The antigen specificity of the peripheral T cells that underwent clonal expansion was not determined. In the 0.1-3.0 mg/kg groups, partial responders had among the lowest normalized peripheral clonal expansion, particularly in CD8+ T cells. Clonal expansion of both CD4+ and CD8+ blood T cells was observed from baseline to week 6 at doses 0.1 to 3.0 mg/kg. Low levels of normalized T-cell clonal expansion were also shown by some nonresponding patients.

The V and J ends are trimmed by 1 base and 0 bases, leaving 10 bases between them. From its cysteine to its phenylalanine, the CDR3 spans 15 amino acids. Left in the record is the CDR3 DNA by itself, 45 bases read in frame from the first base. CDR1 SEHNR and CDR2 FQNEAQ were looked up in the germline V gene (reference sequence). Genomic DNA was extracted from sorted cells for sequencing of the TCRbeta CDR3 region. The immunoSEQ Assay was used for sequencing of TCRbeta CDR3 regions. The table was pulled from immuneACCESS by TCRdb, which kept in-frame rearrangements only. Such tables lose some clones; where checked, under half of the loss comes from unresolved V genes, and the rest has no known cause. The sample data list some 25,000 clones, and more than 80% of these were observed just once. The top ten hold 34% of the sample. Patients with a history of autoimmune disease or receiving systemic immunosuppression were excluded from the trial. Peripheral blood for TCR sequencing was collected from all dose cohorts at baseline, on cycle 4 day 1, and on cycle 7 day 1. Samples came from an open-label, multicenter, first-in-human phase I dose-escalation trial of ivuxolimab. The trial enrolled adults with locally advanced or metastatic head and neck squamous cell, hepatocellular, melanoma or renal cell carcinoma. Before TCR sequencing, CD4+ T cells and CD8+ T cells were sorted from peripheral blood as separate populations.

The sequence was obtained from an adult with an advanced solid tumor such as melanoma, head and neck, liver or kidney cancer. The V and J segments used are TRBV7-9 and TRBJ2-7; no D gene is confidently identified. The sequences come from CD4+ or CD8+ T cells sorted from blood, collected in a trial of the OX40 agonist ivuxolimab. The CDR3 region has the sequence CASSLVASFSYEQYF. The DNA is TGTGCCAGCAGCTTAGTCGCCAGTTTCTCCTACGAGCAGTACTTC.